These 18 T cell receptor beta chains came from one sample sequenced in a study of blood T cell repertoires in COVID-19. Assay used: immunoSEQ multiplex PCR; TCRdb lists only in-frame clones, some missing. The sample includes 200,000 to 250,000 clones, approximately 83% of them seen just once. The sample comprised PBMCs or T cells enriched from blood (not recorded which). The source is a woman between 40 and 50 years old with acute COVID-19.

This clone was seen a single time. The rearrangement joins TRBV5-6 to TRBJ2-7; a weak D match, TRBD1 (6 bases). This CDR3 contains 14 residues. In germline, CDR1 is SGHDT, CDR2 YYEEEE. Trimming removed 4 bases from V and 2 bases from J, with 13 bases in between. CDR3 amino acids: CASSGTGQTYEQYF. In DNA, the CDR3 is TGTGCCAGCAGCGGAACGGGACAAACCTACGAGCAGTACTTC.

This clone was counted only a few times. The chain combines TRBV28 with TRBJ1-3, with D possibly matching TRBD1 (5 bases). CDR1 and CDR2 from the germline V gene are MDHEN and SYDVKM. The CDR3 runs 15 residues. V lost 5 bases and J 3 bases, leaving 14 bases between the germline ends. This CDR3 reads CASSRKTVSGNTIYF. CDR3 nucleotides: TGTGCCAGCAGTCGGAAGACAGTTAGTGGAAACACCATATATTTT.

This chain joins TRBV19 and TRBJ1-6, with D perhaps TRBD1 (5 bases). CDR3 length: 13 residues. Trimming pared 5 bases from V and 8 bases from J, leaving 10 bases between. Germline lookup yields CDR1 LNHDA and CDR2 SQIVND (reference sequence). CDR3 coding DNA: TGTGCCAGTAGTCCGGGGGGGGATTCACCCCTCCACTTT. Amino acids: CASSPGGDSPLHF. The whole variable domain, remainder taken from reference TRBV19 and TRBJ1-6, is DGGITQSPKYLFRKEGQNVTLSCEQNLNHDAMYWYRQDPGQGLRLIYYSQIVNDFQKGDIAEGYSVSREKKESFPLTVTSAQKNPTAFYLCASSPGGDSPLHFGNGTRLTVT.

The rearrangement joins TRBV30 to TRBJ2-7, with D perhaps TRBD1 (6 bases). The CDR3 is 12 residues long. Germline lookup yields CDR1 GTSNPN and CDR2 SVGIG (reference sequence). V was cut by 8 bases and J by 3 bases, with 14 bases left in between. The CDR3 region is CAGGRGHYEQYF. DNA of the CDR3: TGTGCCGGGGGAAGGGGACACTACGAGCAGTACTTC.

V and J are TRBV10-3 and TRBJ2-7, with a tentative D call TRBD2 (5 bases). Deletions cut 5 bases from V and 6 bases from J, with 8 bases between. CDR3 length equals 11 residues. Germline V gene lookup returns CDR1 ENHRY and CDR2 SYGVKD. CDR3 in amino acids: CAISPEGEQYF. DNA for the CDR3: TGTGCCATCAGTCCTGAGGGCGAGCAGTACTTC.

The sample holds a few counts of this clone. The CDR3, as DNA: TGTGCCAGCAGTCGCCTAGCGTCCCTCTTTGCCTACAATGAGCAGTTCTTC. Translated, it gives CASSRLASLFAYNEQFF. The V and J genes are TRBV27 and TRBJ2-1; D perhaps matches TRBD2 (6 bases). Germline values: CDR1 MNHEY, CDR2 SMNVEV (reference sequence). V was cut by 5 bases and J by 2 bases, with 19 bases left in between. CDR3 size: 17 residues.

The genes are TRBV19 and TRBJ2-5; TRBD1 matches 7 bases. The CDR3 extends over 16 amino acids. V was pared by 10 bases and J by 5 bases, with 19 bases of the junction left unmatched. Germline CDR1 reads LNHDA; CDR2 reads SQIVND (reference sequence). The CDR3 coding sequence is TGTGCCACCTCAGGGGGTATAGGGGGCTTCGGGGAGACCCAGTACTTC. Protein product: CATSGGIGGFGETQYF.

This chain links TRBV7-2 with TRBJ2-1, with TRBD1 matching over 9 bases. The CDR3 extends over 15 amino acids. Germline V gene data show CDR1 as SGHTA and CDR2 as FQGNSA. V shed 4 bases and J 6 bases; nucleotides not matched to a gene: 7. CDR3 amino acids: CASSSQGAPFNEQFF. The CDR3 nucleotides are TGTGCCAGCAGCTCACAGGGGGCTCCCTTCAATGAGCAGTTCTTC.

The chain's CDR3 is CASSSTDRDWNEQYF. The CDR3 region has the DNA TGTGCCAGCAGCTCCACCGACAGGGATTGGAACGAGCAGTACTTC. The J gene is TRBJ2-7, the V gene TRBV13; 7 positions match TRBD1. The CDR3 runs to 15 residues. Germline V CDR1 and CDR2: PRHDT, FYEKMQ (reference sequence). J lost 5 bases, V lost 4 bases, and 11 bases had no gene match.

The rearrangement joins TRBV18 to TRBJ2-4, with TRBD2 as a possible D gene (6 bases). From germline, CDR1 is KGHSH and CDR2 LQKENI. V was pared by 6 bases and J by 2 bases, with 17 bases between. There are 16 residues in the CDR3. CDR3 sequence reads: CASSPSFGGSKNIQYF. The CDR3 bases are TGTGCCAGCTCCCCCTCTTTTGGGGGGTCCAAAAACATTCAGTACTTC.

This clone was counted once. This chain connects TRBV7-9 to TRBJ1-1; 7 bases are a match to TRBD1. V lost 5 bases, J lost 8 bases, and 8 bases stayed unmatched. The germline V gene encodes CDR1 SEHNR and CDR2 FQNEAQ (reference sequence). The CDR3 has 13 residues. CDR3 in amino acids: CASSVRQGGEAFF. DNA of the CDR3: TGTGCCAGCAGCGTTAGACAGGGAGGAGAAGCTTTCTTT.

This CDR3 is CASRPLTGTNSPLHF. CDR3 coding DNA: TGTGCCAGCAGGCCCCTAACAGGGACTAATTCACCCCTCCACTTT. This sequence joins TRBV27 and TRBJ1-6; the D gene is possibly TRBD1 (6 bases). The CDR3 extends over 15 amino acids. Germline V lookup: CDR1 MNHEY, CDR2 SMNVEV (reference sequence). V gave up 6 bases and J gave up 6 bases, with 15 bases separating them.

The rearrangement joins TRBV28 to TRBJ2-7, with unresolved D. Germline V CDR1 and CDR2: MDHEN, SYDVKM. This CDR3 contains 15 residues. Trimming took off 1 base at V and 0 bases at J, with 10 bases between the two ends. The CDR3: CASSLSTLSSYEQYF. The CDR3 region has the DNA TGTGCCAGCAGTTTATCGACTTTGAGCTCCTACGAGCAGTACTTC.

This clone was detected only a few times. The same CDR3 can be traced to other DNA sequences in this sample. The chain couples TRBV12-3 or TRBV12-4 to TRBJ1-1; no definite D call. Trimming removed 1 base at V and 5 bases at J, with 8 bases between. The CDR3 has 13 residues. CDR3 DNA sequence: TGTGCCAGCAGTTTAGGAGGAGGAACTGAAGCTTTCTTT. Protein product: CASSLGGGTEAFF.

Here the CDR3 reads CASSLSAVYEQYF. CDR3 coding DNA: TGTGCCAGCAGTTTATCTGCGGTTTACGAGCAGTACTTC. The chain employs TRBV27 and TRBJ2-7; no definite D call. Germline CDR1 MNHEY, CDR2 SMNVEV (reference sequence). Trimming pared 0 bases from V and 4 bases from J, leaving 7 bases between. The CDR3 covers 13 residues.

The chain is built from TRBV6-2 or TRBV6-3 and TRBJ2-3, with TRBD2 matching over 13 bases. Germline V CDR1 and CDR2: MNHEY, SVGEGT. V lost 5 bases to trimming and J lost 4 bases; unmatched junction nucleotides: 6. The CDR3 length is 16 residues. CDR3 loop: CASSRTSGRAADTQYF. Here the CDR3 DNA reads TGTGCCAGCAGTCGTACTAGCGGGAGGGCCGCAGATACGCAGTATTTT.

This clone occurred many times. This CDR3 is CASSSGDPLEQYF. Here the CDR3 DNA reads TGTGCCAGCAGTTCAGGGGATCCCTTGGAGCAGTACTTC. The rearrangement links TRBV11-1 to TRBJ2-7, with D possibly TRBD1 on 6 matching bases. CDR3 length: 13 residues. Trimming stripped 6 bases from V and 7 bases from J, with 16 bases between. Germline CDR1 and CDR2: SGHAT and FQDESV (reference sequence).

V gene TRBV5-4 combines with J gene TRBJ2-1; 9 bases fit TRBD2. The CDR3 loop spans 15 amino acids. Germline CDR1 SGHNT, CDR2 YYREEE (reference sequence). Trimming cost V 5 bases and J 4 bases; bases outside gene matches: 7. In DNA form, the CDR3 reads TGTGCCAGCAGTCTGATAGCGGGAGTTTACAATGAGCAGTTCTTC. Translation gives CASSLIAGVYNEQFF. Full variable domain (rest looked up from reference TRBV5-4 and TRBJ2-1): ETGVTQSPTHLIKTRGQQVTLRCSSQSGHNTVSWYQQALGQGPQFIFQYYREEENGRGNFPPRFSGLQFPNYSSELNVNALELDDSALYLCASSLIAGVYNEQFFGPGTRLTVL.